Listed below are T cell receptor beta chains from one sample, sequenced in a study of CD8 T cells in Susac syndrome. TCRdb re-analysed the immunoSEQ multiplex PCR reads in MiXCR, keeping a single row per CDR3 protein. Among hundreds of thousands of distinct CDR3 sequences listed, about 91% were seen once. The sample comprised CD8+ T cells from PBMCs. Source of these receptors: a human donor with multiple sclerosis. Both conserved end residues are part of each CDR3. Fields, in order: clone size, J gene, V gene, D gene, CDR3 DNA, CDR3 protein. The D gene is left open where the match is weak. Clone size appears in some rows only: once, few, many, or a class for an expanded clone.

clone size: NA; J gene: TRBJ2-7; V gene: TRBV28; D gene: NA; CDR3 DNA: TGTGCCAGCAGTTCACAGGGCGCTCTCTACGAGCAGTACTTC; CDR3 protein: CASSSQGALYEQYF
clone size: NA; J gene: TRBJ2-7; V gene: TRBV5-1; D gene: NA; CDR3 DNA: TGCGCCAGCACAGCGGACTACTACGAGCAGTACTTC; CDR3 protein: CASTADYYEQYF
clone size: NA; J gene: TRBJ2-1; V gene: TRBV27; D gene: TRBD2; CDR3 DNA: TGTGCCAGCAGTTTGGGGACTAGCGGGAACAATGAGCAGTTCTTC; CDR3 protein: CASSLGTSGNNEQFF
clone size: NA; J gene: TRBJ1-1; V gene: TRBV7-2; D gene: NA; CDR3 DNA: TGTGCCAGCAGCTATATTCGGAAGCCTGAAGCTTTCTTT; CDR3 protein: CASSYIRKPEAFF
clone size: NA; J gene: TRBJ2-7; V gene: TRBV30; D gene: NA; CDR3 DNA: TGTGCCTGGAGTGTTGGGGGGAACTACGAGCAGTACTTC; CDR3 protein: CAWSVGGNYEQYF
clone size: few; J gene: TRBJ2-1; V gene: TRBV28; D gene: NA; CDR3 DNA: TGTGCCAGCAGTTTAGGGGCTAATGAGCAGTTCTTC; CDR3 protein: CASSLGANEQFF
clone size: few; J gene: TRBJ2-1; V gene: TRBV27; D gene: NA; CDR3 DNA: TGTGCCAGCAGTTTTTTGGGATTTAGCTCCTACAATGAGCAGTTCTTC; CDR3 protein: CASSFLGFSSYNEQFF
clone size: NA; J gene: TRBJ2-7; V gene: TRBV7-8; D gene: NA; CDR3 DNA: TGTGCCAGCAGCTTAGGGGAGCACATGAAGCAGTACTTC; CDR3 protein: CASSLGEHMKQYF
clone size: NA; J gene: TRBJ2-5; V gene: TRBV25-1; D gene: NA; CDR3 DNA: TGTGCCAGCAGTCAACGTGCCGGCGAGACCCAGTACTTC; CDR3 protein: CASSQRAGETQYF
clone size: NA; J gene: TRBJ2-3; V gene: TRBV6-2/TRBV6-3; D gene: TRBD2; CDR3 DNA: TGTGCCAGCATGAGGCGGGAGGAGGGTACAGATACGCAGTATTTT; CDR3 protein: CASMRREEGTDTQYF
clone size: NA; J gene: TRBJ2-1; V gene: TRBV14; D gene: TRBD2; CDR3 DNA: TGTGCCAGCAGCCTCCATAGCGGGAATGAGCAGTTCTTC; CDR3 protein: CASSLHSGNEQFF
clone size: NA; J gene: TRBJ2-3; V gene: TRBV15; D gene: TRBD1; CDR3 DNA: TGTGCCACCAGCAGATCAGGGGACAGGCGCGACGCAGATACGCAGTATTTT; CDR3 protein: CATSRSGDRRDADTQYF
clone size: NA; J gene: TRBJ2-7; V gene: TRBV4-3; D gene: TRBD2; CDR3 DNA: TGCGCCAGCAGCCAAGACAGGGACTACTACGAGCAGTACTTC; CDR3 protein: CASSQDRDYYEQYF
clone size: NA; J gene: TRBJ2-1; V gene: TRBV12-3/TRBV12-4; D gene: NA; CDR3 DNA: TGTGCCAGCAGTTTAGCGAGAGGGGTTTACAATGAGCAGTTCTTC; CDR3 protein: CASSLARGVYNEQFF
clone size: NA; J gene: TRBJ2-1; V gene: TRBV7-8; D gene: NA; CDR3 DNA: TGTGCCAGCAGCTCCTACTATTCCTCCTACAATGAGCAGTTCTTC; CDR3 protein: CASSSYYSSYNEQFF
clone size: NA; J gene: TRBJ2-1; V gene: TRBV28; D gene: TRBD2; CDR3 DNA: TGTGCCAGCAGTGCTCCGGGACAGAGGACTAGCGGGAGTCCCAATGAGCAGTTCTTC; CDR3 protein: CASSAPGQRTSGSPNEQFF
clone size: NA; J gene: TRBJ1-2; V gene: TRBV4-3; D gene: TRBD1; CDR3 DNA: TGCGCCAGCAGCCAAGGCGTGGCAGGGGGCGATTCTAACTATGGCTACACCTTC; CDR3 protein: CASSQGVAGGDSNYGYTF
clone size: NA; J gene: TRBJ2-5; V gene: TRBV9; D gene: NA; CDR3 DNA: TGTGCCAGCAGCGGCAGGAGGGTAGAGACCCAGTACTTC; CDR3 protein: CASSGRRVETQYF
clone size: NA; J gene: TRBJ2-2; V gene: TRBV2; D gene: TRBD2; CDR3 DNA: TGTGCCAGCAGTGAACTGGTAGCGGGGGCGAACACCGGGGAGCTGTTTTTT; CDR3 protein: CASSELVAGANTGELFF
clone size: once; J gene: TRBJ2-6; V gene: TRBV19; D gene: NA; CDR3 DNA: TGTGCCAGTAGCCCCAAAGGGGGGACTGGGGCCAACGTCCTGACTTTC; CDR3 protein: CASSPKGGTGANVLTF
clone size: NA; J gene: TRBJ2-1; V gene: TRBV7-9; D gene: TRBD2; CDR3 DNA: TGTGCCAGCAGCTTGACGGGGGGGCTGAACAATGAGCAGTTCTTC; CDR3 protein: CASSLTGGLNNEQFF
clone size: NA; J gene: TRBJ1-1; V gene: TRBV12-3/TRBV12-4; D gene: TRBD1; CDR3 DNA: TGTGCCAGCAGTTTAACAGGGGAAGGAACTGAAGCTTTCTTT; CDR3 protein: CASSLTGEGTEAFF
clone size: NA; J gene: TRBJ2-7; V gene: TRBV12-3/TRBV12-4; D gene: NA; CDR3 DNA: TGTGCCAGCAGACTTAGGGACCCGAGCTCCTACGAGCAGTACTTC; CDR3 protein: CASRLRDPSSYEQYF
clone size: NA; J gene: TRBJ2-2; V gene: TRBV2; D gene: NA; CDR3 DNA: TGTGCCAGCAGTGATTATATTCCAGGGACTCACACCGGGGAGCTGTTTTTT; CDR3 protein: CASSDYIPGTHTGELFF
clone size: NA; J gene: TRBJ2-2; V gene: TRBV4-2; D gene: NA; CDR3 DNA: TGTGCCAGCAGCCAAGAGGCACTGAACACCGGGGAGCTGTTTTTT; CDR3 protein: CASSQEALNTGELFF
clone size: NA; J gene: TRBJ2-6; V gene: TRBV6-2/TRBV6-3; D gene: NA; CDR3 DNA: TGTGCCAGCAGCTCGCTTGTCGGATCAGGGGCCAACGTCCTGACTTTC; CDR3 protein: CASSSLVGSGANVLTF
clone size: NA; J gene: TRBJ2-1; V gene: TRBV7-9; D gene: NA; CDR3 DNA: TGTGCCAGCAGCTTAGGGGGGCTCGACAATGAGCAGTTCTTC; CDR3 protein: CASSLGGLDNEQFF
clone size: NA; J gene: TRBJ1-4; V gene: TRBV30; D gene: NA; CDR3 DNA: TGTGCCTGGAGTGCGGCAGAATGGATTGGAAAACTGTTTTTT; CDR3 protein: CAWSAAEWIGKLFF